Below, 26 T cell receptor beta chains from the same sample are listed, as sequenced in a study of CD8 T cells in ankylosing spondylitis. TCRdb redid the calling of the 5' RACE reads with MiXCR, one entry per CDR3 protein. The table lists 250,000 to 400,000 distinct CDR3 sequences, roughly 12% of them singletons. The source material was blood, either unsorted or a sorted T cell fraction (not recorded which). Every receptor here comes from a female donor with ankylosing spondylitis or in good health (not recorded which).

This chain connects TRBV5-1 to TRBJ2-5, with D perhaps matching TRBD1 or TRBD2 (5 bases each). V dropped 7 bases and J dropped 4 bases, with 17 bases sitting between them. Germline CDR1 SGHRS, CDR2 YFSETQ. The CDR3 sequence is 14 residues long. In nucleotides, the CDR3 is TGCGCCAGCGGCTCCGGGACCCTAGGAGAGACCCAGTACTTC. Amino acids: CASGSGTLGETQYF.

The table lists this clonotype with many counts. The chain is built from TRBV20-1 and TRBJ2-3, with 9 bases identical to TRBD2. The V segment lost 5 bases and the J segment 5 bases; nucleotides outside the gene matches: 14. The germline V gene has CDR1 DFQATT and CDR2 SNEGSKA (reference sequence). The CDR3 is 16 residues long. The CDR3 sequence: CSASALSGGVVDTQYF. CDR3 bases: TGCAGTGCTTCCGCCCTTAGCGGGGGAGTGGTAGATACGCAGTATTTT.

This clonotype was detected many times. The chain is built from TRBV6-1 and TRBJ2-1; D remains unclear. CDR1 and CDR2 from the germline V gene are MNHNS and SASEGT. The CDR3 is 16 residues long. The germline V and J ends were trimmed by 6 bases and 0 bases, with 15 bases remaining between them. The CDR3 region has the DNA TGTGCCAGCAGACCCAAATCGGCTAGCTCCTACAATGAGCAGTTCTTC. This codes for CASRPKSASSYNEQFF.

This clonotype was seen a handful of times. The genes are TRBV7-3 and TRBJ1-2; D unclear. The CDR3 is 13 residues long. CDR1 SGHTA and CDR2 FQGTGA come from the germline V gene. Between the trimmed V and J ends, which lost 4 bases and 4 bases, there was a span of 10 bases. The CDR3 spells CASSSGSSYGYTF. The CDR3 nucleotides read TGTGCCAGCAGCTCCGGCAGCAGCTATGGCTACACCTTC.

This clonotype occurred a few times. The rearrangement joins TRBV7-9 to TRBJ2-3, with a possible D match to TRBD2 (6 bases). The CDR3 spans 15 residues. The germline CDR1 and CDR2 sequences are SEHNR and FQNEAQ (reference sequence). The V end was cut by 1 base, the J end by 4 bases, with 12 bases between. The CDR3 nucleotides read TGTGCCAGCAGCTTAGGACTAGTTTCCTCAGATACGCAGTATTTT. It translates to CASSLGLVSSDTQYF. Based on the CDR3 plus reference TRBV7-9 and TRBJ2-3, the full variable domain is DTGVSQNPRHKITKRGQNVTFRCDPISEHNRLYWYRQTLGQGPEFLTYFQNEAQLEKSRLLSDRFSAERPKGSFSTLEIQRTEQGDSAMYLCASSLGLVSSDTQYFGPGTRLTVL.

Ten or more counts support this clonotype. The V gene is TRBV12-3 or TRBV12-4, the J gene TRBJ2-7, with 14 positions matching TRBD2. This CDR3 comprises 15 residues. The junction had 4 bases not matched to a gene; V was cut back by 5 bases and J by 4 bases. The CDR3 loop reads CASSIGTSGSYEQYF. CDR3 bases: TGTGCCAGCAGTATTGGGACTAGCGGGAGTTACGAGCAGTACTTC.

As regards this clonotype: A much larger clone lies a single base off, so this may be a read error. The gene calls are TRBV5-1 and TRBJ2-3; D unresolved. This CDR3 region has 15 residues. The V and J ends lost 7 bases and 2 bases respectively, with 17 bases between them. In germline, CDR1 is SGHRS, CDR2 YFSETQ. Here the CDR3 reads CASQEPPALTDTQYF. Here the CDR3 DNA reads TGCGCCAGCCAGGAGCCACCGGCCCTCACAGATACGCAGTATTTT.

This clonotype has a handful of counts. The junction and the germline gene differ at one end; a read error may be behind it. The chain couples TRBV3-1 to TRBJ2-7; possibly TRBD1 for D (6 bases). This CDR3 has 12 residues. Germline V gives CDR1 LGHDT, CDR2 YNNKEL (reference sequence). In DNA, the CDR3 is TGTGCCAGCAGCCAAGATTTGACAGGAAAACACTTC. Amino acid sequence: CASSQDLTGKHF.

This clonotype was counted a single time. The chain links TRBV7-9 to TRBJ2-7; D may be TRBD1 (6 bases). CDR3 length: 15 residues. Trimming stripped 5 bases from V and 5 bases from J, with 19 bases between. CDR1 and CDR2 (germline): SEHNR, FQNEAQ (reference sequence). CDR3 bases: TGTGCCAGCAGCCCGCTGACAGGTTTGGGGGACGAGCAGTACTTC. It translates to CASSPLTGLGDEQYF. Variable domain in full (rest from reference TRBV7-9 and TRBJ2-7): DTGVSQNPRHKITKRGQNVTFRCDPISEHNRLYWYRQTLGQGPEFLTYFQNEAQLEKSRLLSDRFSAERPKGSFSTLEIQRTEQGDSAMYLCASSPLTGLGDEQYFGPGTRLTVT.

This clonotype occurred many times. V is TRBV5-1 and J is TRBJ2-3, with D possibly TRBD1 on 6 matching bases. This CDR3 is 17 amino acids long. Germline lookup yields CDR1 SGHRS and CDR2 YFSETQ. V was cut by 5 bases and J by 3 bases, with 22 bases left in between. CDR3 in amino acids: CASRVRLRAGETDTQYF. DNA of the CDR3: TGCGCCAGCAGGGTGAGGCTTCGTGCAGGGGAGACAGATACGCAGTATTTT.

V and J are TRBV20-1 and TRBJ2-5; tentatively, D is TRBD1 or TRBD2 (5 bases each). V lost 4 bases to trimming and J lost 4 bases, with 13 bases between them. Germline CDR1 is DFQATT and CDR2 is SNEGSKA (reference sequence). The CDR3 runs 13 residues. For the CDR3, the DNA is TGCAGTGCTACCCCTCCGGGACCAGAGACCCAGTACTTC. Translated, it gives CSATPPGPETQYF.

In its sample, this clonotype was seen many times. The rearrangement links TRBV20-1 to TRBJ2-1; tentatively, D is TRBD1 (5 bases). Germline V gives CDR1 DFQATT, CDR2 SNEGSKA (reference sequence). This CDR3 has 12 residues. V was trimmed by 3 bases and J by 8 bases, leaving 11 bases between them. CDR3 sequence reads: CSARTDLDEQFF. CDR3 DNA sequence: TGCAGTGCTAGGACAGATCTCGATGAGCAGTTCTTC.

This clonotype was counted at least ten times. Here the CDR3 DNA reads TGTGCCAGCAGAGAAATAGTAGCGAACACCGGGGAGCTGTTTTTT. It translates to CASREIVANTGELFF. The chain has TRBV7-2 and TRBJ2-2; no clear D. The CDR3 runs 15 residues. V was pared by 6 bases and J by 0 bases, with 11 bases between. Germline lookup yields CDR1 SGHTA and CDR2 FQGNSA.

This chain links TRBV20-1 with TRBJ2-3; 9 nucleotides line up with TRBD2. The germline V gene encodes CDR1 DFQATT and CDR2 SNEGSKA (reference sequence). Trimming removed 3 bases from V and 2 bases from J; junction bases left unmatched: 18. There are 19 residues in the CDR3. CDR3 protein: CSARRPGGGAGGYTDTQYF. The CDR3 bases are TGCAGTGCTAGGCGCCCCGGGGGGGGTGCGGGGGGGTACACAGATACGCAGTATTTT.

There are a few counts of this clonotype. The gene calls are TRBV5-1 and TRBJ1-2, with D tentatively TRBD1 (6 bases). CDR3 size: 15 residues. V was pared by 0 bases and J by 3 bases, with 12 bases between. CDR1 is SGHRS, CDR2 YFSETQ, per germline. CDR3 amino acids: CASSLDQGYYYGYTF. The CDR3 DNA reads as TGCGCCAGCAGCTTGGATCAGGGGTACTACTATGGCTACACCTTC.

This clonotype was counted at least ten times. The chain recombines TRBV27 with TRBJ1-4; 7 bases map to TRBD1. The V gene's germline CDR1 is MNHEY and CDR2 SMNVEV (reference sequence). V trimming: 5 bases; J trimming: 8 bases; junction bases outside the gene matches: 14. The CDR3 loop spans 16 amino acids. DNA for the CDR3: TGTGCCAGCAGTCCCAGACAGGGAGCGTTCGGAGAAAAACTGTTTTTT. Protein: CASSPRQGAFGEKLFF.

This clonotype was found many times. The chain links TRBV5-1 to TRBJ2-5; a weak D match, TRBD1 (5 bases). The CDR3 is 13 amino acids. Between the trimmed V and J ends, which lost 2 bases and 5 bases, there was a span of 10 bases. Germline loops: CDR1 SGHRS, CDR2 YFSETQ. CDR3 amino acids: CASSFQGAETQYF. CDR3 coding DNA: TGCGCCAGCAGCTTCCAGGGTGCGGAGACCCAGTACTTC.

The sample holds a few counts of this clonotype. This chain connects TRBV20-1 to TRBJ1-2, with 8 bases that match TRBD1. V dropped 3 bases and J dropped 8; count of bases not matched to a gene: 11. The CDR3 consists of 14 residues. CDR1 DFQATT and CDR2 SNEGSKA come from the germline V gene (reference sequence). The CDR3 DNA is TGCAGTGCTAGGGCTTACGACAGGGGCTCAGGCTACACCTTC. It encodes CSARAYDRGSGYTF.

This clonotype was observed at least ten times. This chain connects TRBV7-7 to TRBJ2-5, with D possibly being TRBD2 (6 bases). In germline, CDR1 is SSHAT, CDR2 FNYEAQ (reference sequence). CDR3 length: 13 residues. Trimming took 3 bases from V and 5 from J, leaving 10 bases between them. The CDR3 nucleotides read TGTGCCAGCAGCTTCGGGAGCGTGGAGACCCAGTACTTC. This translates into CASSFGSVETQYF.

This clonotype was detected only a few times. The rearrangement uses TRBV7-6 and TRBJ2-1; no reliable D call. Germline assignment: CDR1 SGHVS and CDR2 FNYEAQ. V was pared by 5 bases and J by 0 bases, with 14 bases between. The CDR3 is 16 amino acids. DNA of the CDR3: TGTGCCAGCAGCAGCAGCCCCCGAGGCTCCTACAATGAGCAGTTCTTC. The encoded protein is CASSSSPRGSYNEQFF.

This clonotype was seen at least ten times. The chain links TRBV10-2 to TRBJ1-5; no reliable D call. CDR3 length: 14 amino acids. Trimming cost V 0 bases and J 5 bases, with 8 bases left between them. Germline lookup yields CDR1 WSHSY and CDR2 SAAADI. Here the CDR3 reads CASSESNEYQPQHF. DNA for the CDR3: TGCGCCAGCAGTGAGTCGAACGAGTATCAGCCCCAGCATTTT.

At least ten counts were recorded for this clonotype. This chain uses TRBV28 with TRBJ2-7, with a possible D match to TRBD2 (6 bases). The germline gives CDR1 MDHEN, CDR2 SYDVKM. V was trimmed by 2 bases and J by 2 bases, leaving 10 bases between them. The CDR3 length is 14 residues. The CDR3 DNA reads TGTGCCAGCAGTTTAAGCGGGCTACCCTACGAGCAGTACTTC. Protein product: CASSLSGLPYEQYF.

This clonotype was recorded at least ten times. J is TRBJ2-2 and V is TRBV5-6; D is undetermined. The CDR3 is made up of 17 amino acids. The ends were cut back, 0 bases at V and 3 bases at J, with 15 bases in the middle. Germline loops: CDR1 SGHDT, CDR2 YYEEEE. The DNA for the CDR3 is TGTGCCAGCAGCTTGGCTTCAACGAATTTCGACACCGGGGAGCTGTTTTTT. Translation gives CASSLASTNFDTGELFF.

The rearrangement uses TRBV27 and TRBJ1-5, with a possible D match to TRBD1 (6 bases). Trimming took 0 bases from V and 5 from J, leaving 11 bases between them. CDR3 length equals 15 residues. The germline CDR1 and CDR2 sequences are MNHEY and SMNVEV (reference sequence). The CDR3 spells CASSLSRGGYQPQHF. CDR3 DNA: TGTGCCAGCAGTTTATCGAGGGGGGGGTATCAGCCCCAGCATTTT.

This clonotype was counted many times. This chain joins TRBV7-2 and TRBJ2-7; no definite D call. The CDR3 is made up of 12 amino acids. V lost 4 bases and J lost 4, with 8 bases in between. Looked up from germline, CDR1 is SGHTA and CDR2 is FQGNSA. The CDR3: CASSSDGYEQYF. The DNA for the CDR3 is TGTGCCAGCAGCTCGGACGGGTACGAGCAGTACTTC.

Remarks on this clonotype: A much larger clone is a single base away; this may be a read error. The chain has TRBV29-1 and TRBJ2-4; TRBD2 might be the D (6 bases). Germline loops: CDR1 SQVTM, CDR2 ANQGSEA. This CDR3 spans 11 amino acids. Trimming removed 4 bases from V and 7 bases from J, with 8 bases in between. The CDR3 protein is CSVGRGNIQYF. The CDR3 DNA follows: TGCAGCGTTGGCCGGGGGAACATTCAGTACTTC.